Below, 29 T cell receptor beta chains from the same sample are listed, as sequenced in a study of cytomegalovirus exposure and HLA in healthy donors. The PCR made use of 60 Vbeta and 13 Jbeta primers. Data came from immunoSEQ multiplex PCR; TCRdb stores just in-frame clones and leaves some out. The sample holds around 20,000 clones, around 80% seen once. Sequencing used PBMCs. All receptors derive from a human donor in good health.

The chain couples TRBV5-1 to TRBJ2-2; weak D call: TRBD2 (5 bases). Trimming pared 0 bases from V and 7 bases from J, leaving 10 bases between. Looked up from germline, CDR1 is SGHRS and CDR2 is YFSETQ. The CDR3 is 14 amino acids. DNA for the CDR3: TGCGCCAGCAGCTTGGCCGGGGATATCGGGGAGCTGTTTTTT. Protein: CASSLAGDIGELFF.

V and J are TRBV13 and TRBJ2-7, with TRBD2 identical over 13 bases. The CDR3 has 19 amino acids. J gave up 0 bases and V 3 bases, and 11 bases lay outside the gene matches. CDR1 is PRHDT, CDR2 FYEKMQ, per germline (reference sequence). As DNA, the CDR3 is TGTGCCAGCAGCTTGGGGACTAGCGGGGTACGAAAAAGCTCCTACGAGCAGTACTTC. Encoded protein: CASSLGTSGVRKSSYEQYF.

This rearrangement joins TRBV7-9 to TRBJ2-1; a weak D match, TRBD2 (6 bases). Trimming left V 5 bases short and J 3 bases short, with 14 bases between. Germline V lookup: CDR1 SEHNR, CDR2 FQNEAQ (reference sequence). The CDR3 runs to 15 residues. CDR3 residues: CASSPTFGGYNEQFF. The CDR3 region has the DNA TGTGCCAGCAGCCCCACATTCGGGGGCTACAATGAGCAGTTCTTC. Filled out from reference TRBV7-9 and TRBJ2-1, the complete variable domain reads DTGVSQNPRHKITKRGQNVTFRCDPISEHNRLYWYRQTLGQGPEFLTYFQNEAQLEKSRLLSDRFSAERPKGSFSTLEIQRTEQGDSAMYLCASSPTFGGYNEQFFGPGTRLTVL.

In its sample, this clone was seen a few times. The rearrangement uses TRBV4-1 and TRBJ2-7, with D perhaps matching TRBD1 (6 bases). In germline, CDR1 is MGHRA, CDR2 YSYEKL. The CDR3 contains 15 residues. With 1 base removed from V and 3 bases from J, the gap between germline ends came to 13 bases. The CDR3 region has the DNA TGCGCCAGCAGCCAAGGGGCAGGGGTCAGCTACGAGCAGTACTTC. The encoded protein is CASSQGAGVSYEQYF.

The V call is TRBV28, the J call TRBJ2-3, with TRBD2 identical over 8 bases. V shed 2 bases and J 0 bases; nucleotides not matched to a gene: 10. In germline, CDR1 is MDHEN, CDR2 SYDVKM. CDR3 length: 18 residues. The CDR3 region has the DNA TGTGCCAGCAGTTTAAGCCGGAGCGGGGGTTTTAGCACAGATACGCAGTATTTT. Amino acid sequence: CASSLSRSGGFSTDTQYF.

This chain uses TRBV11-3 with TRBJ2-7, with 10 bases identical to TRBD2. The V gene's germline CDR1 is SGHNT and CDR2 YENEEA. The CDR3 is 15 residues long. J gave up 7 bases and V 5 bases, and 11 bases lay outside the gene matches. Written as DNA, the CDR3 is TGTGCCAGCAGCCTTCGGACTAGCGGCCCTGAGGAGCAGTACTTC. Translated, it gives CASSLRTSGPEEQYF.

The gene calls are TRBV6-5 and TRBJ1-1; D gene ambiguous. The CDR3 has 13 residues. Trimming removed 5 bases at V and 7 bases at J, with 14 bases between. Per the germline V gene, CDR1 is MNHEY and CDR2 is SVGAGI. CDR3 region: CASSEAGRYEAFF. CDR3 DNA sequence: TGTGCCAGCAGTGAAGCTGGGAGGTATGAAGCTTTCTTT.

The chain combines TRBV5-1 with TRBJ2-3; 11 positions match TRBD2. The CDR3 totals 18 residues. V gave up 5 bases and J gave up 5 bases; unmatched junction bases: 16. The V gene's germline CDR1 is SGHRS and CDR2 YFSETQ. The CDR3 here is CASRAEGIAGGPRDTQYF. The CDR3 nucleotides are TGCGCCAGCAGGGCCGAAGGGATAGCGGGGGGGCCGAGAGATACGCAGTATTTT. The full variable domain, its missing parts supplied by reference TRBV5-1 and TRBJ2-3, is KAGVTQTPRYLIKTRGQQVTLSCSPISGHRSVSWYQQTPGQGLQFLFEYFSETQRNKGNFPGRFSGRQFSNSRSEMNVSTLELGDSALYLCASRAEGIAGGPRDTQYFGPGTRLTVL.

The genes are TRBV12-5 and TRBJ2-5; 11 nucleotides align to TRBD2. Germline assignment: CDR1 LGHNT and CDR2 FRNRAP. The CDR3 has 15 amino acids. Trimming cost V 6 bases and J 2 bases; bases outside gene matches: 5. CDR3 region: CASGSGLAAQETQYF. The CDR3 bases are TGTGCTAGTGGCTCGGGACTAGCGGCACAAGAGACCCAGTACTTC.

The rearrangement joins TRBV5-6 to TRBJ2-1; D gene uncertain. Trimming pared 3 bases from V and 10 bases from J, leaving 26 bases between. Germline CDR1 SGHDT, CDR2 YYEEEE. The CDR3 length is 17 residues. The CDR3 is CASSSPRGMVARNEQFF. The CDR3 DNA sequence: TGTGCCAGCAGCTCCCCCAGAGGCATGGTGGCTAGGAACGAGCAGTTCTTC.

The chain links TRBV11-1 to TRBJ2-7; possibly TRBD1 for D (6 bases). Germline loops: CDR1 SGHAT, CDR2 FQDESV (reference sequence). Trimming took off 6 bases at V and 3 bases at J, with 15 bases between the two ends. The CDR3 loop spans 14 amino acids. DNA of the CDR3: TGTGCCAGCAGTCGACTCAGGGGAAACTACGAGCAGTACTTC. It encodes CASSRLRGNYEQYF.

This clone was detected once. V and J are TRBV4-1 and TRBJ2-1; D call uncertain. Germline V gives CDR1 MGHRA, CDR2 YSYEKL. CDR3 length: 15 residues. The V and J ends lost 0 bases and 0 bases respectively, with 6 bases between them. The CDR3 DNA reads TGCGCCAGCAGCCAAGATCTTAGCTCCTACAATGAGCAGTTCTTC. Translating gives CASSQDLSSYNEQFF.

This sequence joins TRBV18 and TRBJ1-2; 8 bases agree with TRBD1. Germline CDR1 KGHSH, CDR2 LQKENI. CDR3 length equals 18 residues. J gave up 3 bases and V 1 base, and 13 bases lay outside the gene matches. The chain's CDR3 is CASSPLPGQDNLDYGYTF. The CDR3 bases are TGTGCCAGCTCACCACTACCGGGACAGGATAACCTGGACTATGGCTACACCTTC. The full variable domain, completed using reference TRBV18 and TRBJ1-2, is NAGVMQNPRHLVRRRGQEARLRCSPMKGHSHVYWYRQLPEEGLKFMVYLQKENIIDESGMPKERFSAEFPKEGPSILRIQQVVRGDSAAYFCASSPLPGQDNLDYGYTFGSGTRLTVV.

The rearrangement joins TRBV2 to TRBJ2-1, with D unclear. The CDR3 runs to 12 residues. Trimming stripped 6 bases from V and 5 bases from J, with 8 bases between. Germline V CDR1 and CDR2: SNHLY, FYNNEI. The CDR3 sequence is CASRKQNNEQFF. CDR3 sequence (DNA): TGTGCCAGCAGGAAACAGAACAATGAGCAGTTCTTC.

The V gene is TRBV27, the J gene TRBJ2-7; perhaps TRBD2 as D (6 bases). The CDR3 totals 15 residues. V gave up 6 bases and J gave up 3 bases, with 18 bases separating them. CDR1 is MNHEY and CDR2 is SMNVEV in the germline V gene (reference sequence). For the CDR3, the DNA is TGTGCCAGCAGCCGGCCCGGGACTGGGAACTACGAGCAGTACTTC. As protein: CASSRPGTGNYEQYF.

This chain connects TRBV28 to TRBJ2-5, with 10 bases identical to TRBD1. The germline V gene has CDR1 MDHEN and CDR2 SYDVKM. This CDR3 is 17 amino acids long. V was clipped by 6 bases and J by 1 base; unmatched bases: 11. This chain's CDR3 is CASSEWGQGTFQETQYF. In DNA, the CDR3 is TGTGCCAGCAGCGAATGGGGACAGGGGACTTTCCAAGAGACCCAGTACTTC.

The gene calls are TRBV4-1 and TRBJ1-1; 9 bases are shared with TRBD1. Germline values: CDR1 MGHRA, CDR2 YSYEKL. The CDR3 has 15 residues. V shed 4 bases, J shed 1 base, and the junction held 4 bases outside the gene matches. CDR3 sequence reads: CASSPLQGANTEAFF. DNA of the CDR3: TGCGCCAGCAGCCCTTTACAGGGGGCGAACACTGAAGCTTTCTTT.

This chain connects TRBV5-8 to TRBJ2-3; 8 nucleotides match TRBD1. V lost 2 bases, J lost 6 bases, and 5 bases stayed unmatched. Germline values: CDR1 SGHTS, CDR2 YDEGEE. The CDR3 extends over 14 amino acids. The CDR3 nucleotides read TGTGCCAGCAGCTTCTACAGGGGGAGCGATACGCAGTATTTT. Residues: CASSFYRGSDTQYF.

This clone occurred a few times. The chain couples TRBV6-4 to TRBJ1-1, with D possibly matching TRBD1 (5 bases). CDR3 size: 12 residues. Germline CDR1 and CDR2: MRHNA and SNTAGT. Between the trimmed V and J ends, which lost 6 bases and 8 bases, there was a span of 13 bases. The CDR3 DNA reads as TGTGCCAGCAGGGGTGGGAGGGACGAAGCTTTCTTT. Its protein is CASRGGRDEAFF.

This chain links TRBV30 with TRBJ2-1, with TRBD1 as a possible D gene (6 bases). Trimming removed 6 bases from V and 0 bases from J, with 12 bases in between. CDR1 and CDR2 (germline): GTSNPN, SVGIG (reference sequence). The CDR3 is made up of 14 amino acids. The CDR3 sequence is CACNGQSSYNEQFF. As DNA, the CDR3 is TGTGCCTGCAACGGACAGAGCTCCTACAATGAGCAGTTCTTC.

V gene TRBV18 combines with J gene TRBJ2-2; possibly TRBD2 for D (6 bases). Germline CDR1 and CDR2: KGHSH and LQKENI. This CDR3 has 15 residues. V lost 5 bases and J lost 4, with 14 bases in between. The CDR3: CASSSYSGLTGELFF. CDR3 in DNA: TGTGCCAGCTCATCTTATAGCGGTCTCACCGGGGAGCTGTTTTTT.

V and J are TRBV19 and TRBJ2-1, with a possible D match to TRBD1 (6 bases). The CDR3 totals 14 residues. The V end lost 5 bases, the J end lost 12 bases, and 20 bases lay between the germline ends. Looked up from germline, CDR1 is LNHDA and CDR2 is SQIVND (reference sequence). The DNA for the CDR3 is TGTGCCAGTAGTTACGGGACACCCCTTGGGGGGCAGTTCTTC. Its translation: CASSYGTPLGGQFF.

This clone occurred once. The V and J genes are TRBV21-1 and TRBJ2-4; the D call TRBD2 from the table was never checked on the DNA. TRBV21-1 is classified as a pseudogene. CDR3 size: 19 residues. The CDR3 loop is CATYGPGTSGILAKNIQYF. For the CDR3, the DNA is TGTGCCACCTATGGCCCCGGGACTAGCGGGATTCTAGCCAAAAACATTCAGTACTTC.

V is TRBV7-9 and J is TRBJ1-1, with a possible D match to TRBD1 (6 bases). The CDR3 length is 18 residues. CDR1 and CDR2 from the germline V gene are SEHNR and FQNEAQ (reference sequence). Trimming left V 5 bases short and J 5 bases short, with 27 bases between. CDR3 sequence: CASSTELGAGVRKTEAFF. The CDR3 DNA follows: TGTGCCAGCAGCACGGAGCTCGGGGCAGGGGTACGAAAGACTGAAGCTTTCTTT.

Comment on this clone: At one end the junction does not follow the germline gene, possibly because of a read error. The CDR3, as DNA: TGTGCCAGTAGCGTAAGAGGACAGGGAGTGACGGGAGAGGCCCAGTACTTC. It encodes CASSVRGQGVTGEAQYF. This chain uses TRBV19 with TRBJ2-5, with TRBD1 matching over 8 bases. The germline CDR1 and CDR2 sequences are LNHDA and SQIVND (reference sequence). The CDR3 sequence is 17 residues long. Filled out from reference TRBV19 and TRBJ2-5, the complete variable domain reads DGGITQSPKYLFRKEGQNVTLSCEQNLNHDAMYWYRQDPGQGLRLIYYSQIVNDFQKGDIAEGYSVSREKKESFPLTVTSAQKNPTAFYLCASSVRGQGVTGEAQYFGPGTRLLVL.

The chain carries TRBV15 and TRBJ2-7; 11 nucleotides agree with TRBD2. CDR1 is LNHNV, CDR2 YYDKDF, per germline (reference sequence). The CDR3 extends over 19 amino acids. V was clipped by 0 bases and J by 0 bases; unmatched bases: 10. CDR3: CATSRDPEGLAGISYEQYF. Here the CDR3 DNA reads TGTGCCACCAGCAGAGACCCCGAAGGACTAGCGGGCATCTCCTACGAGCAGTACTTC.

The CDR3 coding sequence is TGTGCCAGCAGCTCCTCTTCCGGGACAAAAATCTATAATTCACCCCTCCACTTT. This encodes CASSSSSGTKIYNSPLHF. V gene TRBV7-2 combines with J gene TRBJ1-6; TRBD1 is a possible D gene (6 bases). CDR3 length equals 18 residues. The V end was cut by 4 bases, the J end by 3 bases, with 19 bases between. CDR1 is SGHTA, CDR2 FQGNSA, per germline.

The chain couples TRBV6-5 to TRBJ1-1; D ambiguous. The CDR3 loop spans 12 amino acids. Trimming stripped 6 bases from V and 7 bases from J, with 12 bases between. Germline V lookup: CDR1 MNHEY, CDR2 SVGAGI. In DNA, the CDR3 is TGTGCCAGCAGAGGTAATAGCTTTGAAGCTTTCTTT. Protein product: CASRGNSFEAFF.

This chain links TRBV5-5 with TRBJ2-4; 10 nucleotides line up with TRBD2. The CDR3 consists of 17 residues. V was clipped by 0 bases and J by 2 bases; unmatched bases: 5. Looked up from germline, CDR1 is SGHKS and CDR2 is YYEKEE (reference sequence). Here the CDR3 reads CASSLVASGGPKNIQYF. The CDR3, as DNA: TGTGCCAGCAGCTTGGTGGCTAGCGGGGGACCCAAAAACATTCAGTACTTC.